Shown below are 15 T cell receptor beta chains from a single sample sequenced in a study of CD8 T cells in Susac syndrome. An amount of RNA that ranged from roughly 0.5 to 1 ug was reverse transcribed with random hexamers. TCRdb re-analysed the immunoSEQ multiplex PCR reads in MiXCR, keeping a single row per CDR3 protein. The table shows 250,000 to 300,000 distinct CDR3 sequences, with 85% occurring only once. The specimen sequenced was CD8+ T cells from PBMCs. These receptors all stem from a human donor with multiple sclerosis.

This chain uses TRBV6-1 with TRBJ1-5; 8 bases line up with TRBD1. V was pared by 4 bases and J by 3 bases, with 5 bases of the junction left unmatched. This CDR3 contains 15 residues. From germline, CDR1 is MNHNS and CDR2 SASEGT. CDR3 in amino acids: CASSGGTGLNQPQHF. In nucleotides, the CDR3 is TGTGCCAGCAGTGGGGGGACAGGACTCAATCAGCCCCAGCATTTT.

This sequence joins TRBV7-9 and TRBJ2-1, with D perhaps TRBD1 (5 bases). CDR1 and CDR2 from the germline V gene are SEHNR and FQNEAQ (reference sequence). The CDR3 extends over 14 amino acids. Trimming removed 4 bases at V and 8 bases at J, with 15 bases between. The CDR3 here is CASSSQDPRDEQFF. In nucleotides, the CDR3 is TGTGCCAGCAGCTCACAGGACCCTCGGGATGAGCAGTTCTTC. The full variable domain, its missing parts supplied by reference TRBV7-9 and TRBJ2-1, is DTGVSQNPRHKITKRGQNVTFRCDPISEHNRLYWYRQTLGQGPEFLTYFQNEAQLEKSRLLSDRFSAERPKGSFSTLEIQRTEQGDSAMYLCASSSQDPRDEQFFGPGTRLTVL.

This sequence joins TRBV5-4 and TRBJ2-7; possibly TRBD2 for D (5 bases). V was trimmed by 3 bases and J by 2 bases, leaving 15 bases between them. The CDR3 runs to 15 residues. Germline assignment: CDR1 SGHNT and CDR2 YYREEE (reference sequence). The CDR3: CASSYTRDPTYEQYF. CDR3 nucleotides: TGTGCCAGCAGCTATACCCGGGATCCGACCTACGAGCAGTACTTC.

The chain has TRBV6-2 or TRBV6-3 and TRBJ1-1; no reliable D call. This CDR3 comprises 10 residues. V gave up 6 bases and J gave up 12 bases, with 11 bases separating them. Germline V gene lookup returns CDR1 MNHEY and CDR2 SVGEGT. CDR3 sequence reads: CASRDSETFF. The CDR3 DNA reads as TGTGCCAGCAGGGACTCGGAAACTTTCTTT.

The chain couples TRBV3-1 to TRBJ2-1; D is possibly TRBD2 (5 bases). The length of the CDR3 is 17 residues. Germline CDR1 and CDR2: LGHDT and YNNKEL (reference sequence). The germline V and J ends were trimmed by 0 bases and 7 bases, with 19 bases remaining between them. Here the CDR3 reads CASSQDRPTQAGNEQFF. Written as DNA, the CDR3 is TGTGCCAGCAGCCAAGATCGGCCTACCCAGGCGGGTAATGAGCAGTTCTTC.

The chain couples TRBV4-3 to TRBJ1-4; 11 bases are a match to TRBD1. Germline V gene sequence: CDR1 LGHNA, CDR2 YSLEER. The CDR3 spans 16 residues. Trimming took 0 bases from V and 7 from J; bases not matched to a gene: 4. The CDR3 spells CASSQERTGGGEKLFF. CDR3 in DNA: TGCGCCAGCAGCCAAGAGCGGACAGGGGGCGGTGAAAAACTGTTTTTT.

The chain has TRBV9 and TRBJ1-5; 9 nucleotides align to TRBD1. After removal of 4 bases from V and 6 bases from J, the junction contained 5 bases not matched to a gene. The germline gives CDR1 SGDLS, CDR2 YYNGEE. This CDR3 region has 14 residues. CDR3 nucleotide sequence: TGTGCCAGCAGCTCGCAGGGACAGGGTCAGCCCCAGCATTTT. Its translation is CASSSQGQGQPQHF.

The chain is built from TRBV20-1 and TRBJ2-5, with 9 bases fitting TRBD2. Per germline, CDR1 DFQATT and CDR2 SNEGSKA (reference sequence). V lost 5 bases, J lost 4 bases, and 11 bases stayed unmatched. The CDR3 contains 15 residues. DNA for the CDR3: TGCAGTGCTGGAGTCGGCGCGGGAGGGCCAGAGACCCAGTACTTC. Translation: CSAGVGAGGPETQYF.

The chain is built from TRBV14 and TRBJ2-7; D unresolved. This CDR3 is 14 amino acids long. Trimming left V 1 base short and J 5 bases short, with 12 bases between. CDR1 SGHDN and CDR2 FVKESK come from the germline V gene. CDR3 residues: CASSQVIGSHEQYF. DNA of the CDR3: TGTGCCAGCAGCCAAGTTATCGGCAGCCACGAGCAGTACTTC.

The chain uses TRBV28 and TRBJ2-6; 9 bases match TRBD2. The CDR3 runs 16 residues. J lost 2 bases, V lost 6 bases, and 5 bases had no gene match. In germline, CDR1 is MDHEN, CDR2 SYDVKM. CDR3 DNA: TGTGCCAGCAGGACGCCTAGCGGGACTGGGGCCAACGTCCTGACTTTC. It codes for CASRTPSGTGANVLTF.

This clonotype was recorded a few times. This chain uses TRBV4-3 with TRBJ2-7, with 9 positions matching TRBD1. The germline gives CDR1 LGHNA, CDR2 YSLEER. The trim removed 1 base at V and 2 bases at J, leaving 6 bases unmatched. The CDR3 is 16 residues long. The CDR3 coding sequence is TGCGCCAGCAGCCAAGGGAACAGGGGGCTCCCCTACGAGCAGTACTTC. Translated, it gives CASSQGNRGLPYEQYF.

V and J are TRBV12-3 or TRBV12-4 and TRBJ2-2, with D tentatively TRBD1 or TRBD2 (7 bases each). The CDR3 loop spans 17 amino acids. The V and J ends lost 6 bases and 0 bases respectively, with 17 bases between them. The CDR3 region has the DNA TGTGCCAGCAGCCAGGGGGGGGCCCTTGCGAACACCGGGGAGCTGTTTTTT. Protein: CASSQGGALANTGELFF.

In nucleotides, the CDR3 is TGTGCCAGCAGCAGTACAGCGGGAGAAGGGGAAGAGACCCAGTACTTC. It encodes CASSSTAGEGEETQYF. The genes are TRBV6-1 and TRBJ2-5, with 8 nucleotides matching TRBD2. Germline assignment: CDR1 MNHNS and CDR2 SASEGT. V was clipped by 6 bases and J by 3 bases; unmatched bases: 12. This CDR3 is built from 16 residues.

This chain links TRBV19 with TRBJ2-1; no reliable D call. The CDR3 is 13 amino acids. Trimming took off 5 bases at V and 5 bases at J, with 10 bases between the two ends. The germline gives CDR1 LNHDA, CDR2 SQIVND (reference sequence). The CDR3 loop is CASSAGRHNEQFF. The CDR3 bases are TGTGCCAGTAGTGCCGGGCGCCACAATGAGCAGTTCTTC.

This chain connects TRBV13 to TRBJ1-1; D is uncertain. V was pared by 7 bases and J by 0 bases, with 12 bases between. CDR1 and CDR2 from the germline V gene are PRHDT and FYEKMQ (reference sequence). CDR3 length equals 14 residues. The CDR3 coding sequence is TGTGCCAGCAACGCGCGAGGCATGAACACTGAAGCTTTCTTT. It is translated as CASNARGMNTEAFF.